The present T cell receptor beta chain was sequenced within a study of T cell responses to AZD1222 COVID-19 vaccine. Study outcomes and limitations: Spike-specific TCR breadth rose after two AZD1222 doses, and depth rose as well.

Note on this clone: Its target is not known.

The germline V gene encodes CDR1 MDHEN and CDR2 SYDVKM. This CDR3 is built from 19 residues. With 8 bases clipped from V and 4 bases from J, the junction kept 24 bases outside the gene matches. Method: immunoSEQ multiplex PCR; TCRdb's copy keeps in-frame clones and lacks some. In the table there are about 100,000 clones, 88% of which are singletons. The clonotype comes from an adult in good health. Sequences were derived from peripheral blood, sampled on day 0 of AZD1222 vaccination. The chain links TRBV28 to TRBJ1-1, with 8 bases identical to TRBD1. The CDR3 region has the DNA TGTGCCAGCCGCTTGTTTGACAGGGGAAGGATTTACGAGAGCACTGAAGCTTTCTTT. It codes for CASRLFDRGRIYESTEAFF.